This T cell receptor beta chain was captured by sequencing in a study of PD-1 blockade in mismatch repair-deficient tumors. About the research overall: Enrolled about 2012-2016, patients had progressing, pretreated mismatch repair-deficient cancers of around twelve types.

By share of the sample, this clone is medium-sized. Repertoires were generated with immunoSEQ multiplex PCR, while TCRdb's copy carries only in-frame clones and drops some. The table shows about 130,000 clones, with almost 90% occurring only once. V shed 0 bases and J shed 2 bases, with 8 bases lying between them. The germline CDR1 and CDR2 sequences are MNHNS and SASEGT. CDR3 length: 15 amino acids. The chain is built from TRBV6-1 and TRBJ1-5; the D gene is possibly TRBD1 (6 bases). The origin of this receptor is an adult with mismatch repair-deficient cancer. The starting material was peripheral blood, obtained 70 to 73 weeks after starting pembrolizumab. The CDR3, as DNA: TGTGCCAGCAGTGAAGCTGCAGGGGGCAATCAGCCCCAGCATTTT. This translates into CASSEAAGGNQPQHF.